The T cell receptor beta chain described here comes from a study of T cell repertoires in aging, cancer and after chemotherapy. Study-level background: Patients with glioblastoma brain tumors were sampled before and after temozolomide-based therapy. Study conclusions and caveats: Age-matched healthy donors had significantly more diverse, less clonal blood TCR repertoires than untreated cancer patients. Median generation probability rose over the chemotherapy interval in each cancer cohort, suggesting rebound thymic output.

TRB rearrangements spanning V, D and J were amplified using mixed TRB-A/B primers. TCRdb independently ran MiXCR on the multiplex PCR reads; one entry per CDR3 protein. The sample lists 1,600 or so distinct CDR3 sequences, around two fifths occurring once. With regard to this clonotype: Its antigen remains unidentified.

The template was genomic DNA from peripheral blood, not RNA. The TCR sequence derives from a human donor with a solid tumor. Sequenced sample: blood.

CDR3 DNA: TGCAGTGCTCCTGACAGGGCCCAAGAGACCCAGTACTTC. Its translation: CSAPDRAQETQYF. This sequence joins TRBV20-1 and TRBJ2-5; 7 positions match TRBD1. Germline V CDR1 and CDR2: DFQATT, SNEGSKA (reference sequence). CDR3 size: 13 residues. V lost 5 bases, J lost 1 base, and 4 bases stayed unmatched.